This TCR beta chain originates from a study of T cells after yellow fever vaccination. In its sample, this clonotype was seen a few times. Its target is unknown. A process of 5'RACE template switching, which added a universal primer site and UMIs, was used to make TCR cDNA. TCRdb re-analysed the 5' RACE reads in MiXCR, keeping a single row per CDR3 protein. The table lists some 250,000 distinct CDR3 sequences, around 3.5% of them singletons. Study results and limitations: From the bulk population, abundant clonotypes could contaminate and appear within FACS-sorted repertoires.

The sequence derives from a man younger than 35 who received the YFV17D yellow fever vaccine. This material consisted of PBMCs, taken 15 days after the yellow fever booster vaccination.

Here the CDR3 DNA reads TGTGCCAGCAGTTTCCGTGGGGCCCGGGGCTACACCTTC. Translating gives CASSFRGARGYTF. This chain links TRBV27 with TRBJ1-2; a possible D gene is TRBD1 (5 bases). The V gene's germline CDR1 is MNHEY and CDR2 SMNVEV (reference sequence). The ends were cut back, 3 bases at V and 8 bases at J, with 13 bases in the middle. The CDR3 contains 13 residues.